This T cell receptor beta chain was obtained from a study of T cell repertoires in cytomegalovirus infection. Whole-study context: Carrying CMV and the relevant HLA type showed in public TCR beta signatures. Study-level points and caveats: Individuals carrying CMV plus the relevant HLA were identified by cumulative frequency of public TCR beta families. Dominating the ex vivo response were TCR beta clonotypes that were CMV-specific and HLA-C-restricted.

This clonotype occurred many times. Its antigen is not known. In germline, CDR1 is SGHTA, CDR2 FQGNSA. The V end lost 1 base, the J end lost 9 bases, and 10 bases lay between the germline ends. The length of the CDR3 is 13 residues. TCRdb fed the reads into MiXCR, producing one record per CDR3 protein. Of hundreds of thousands of distinct CDR3 sequences listed, roughly 36% are singletons. This receptor was identified in a human donor in good health (CMV status not recorded). Some clones in this sample may be carry-over from other donors' samples. V is TRBV7-2 and J is TRBJ2-1; perhaps TRBD2 as D (6 bases). The sequencing sample was made of PBMCs. The CDR3 is CASSLVGRGEQFF. CDR3 sequence (DNA): TGTGCCAGCAGCTTAGTTGGGCGGGGTGAGCAGTTCTTC.